This T cell receptor (beta chain) was captured by sequencing in a study of spatial heterogeneity in lung cancer (dated by TCRdb to between 2019 and 2020). About the study as a whole: More beta-chain than alpha-chain transcripts were consistently detected, likely reflecting higher beta-chain transcript abundance. TCR repertoire features were related to nonsynonymous mutation counts determined by whole-exome sequencing of tumor tissue. Both alpha and beta chains were TCR-sequenced in around 230 tumor regions, approximately 68 matched nontumor lung samples and 55 to 60 PBMC samples obtained at surgery. TCR alpha and beta repertoires were quantitatively compared across multiple tumor regions, matched nontumor lung and blood in non-small cell lung cancer. In the raw uncorrected reads, each unique combination of TCR and UMI appeared on average more than ten times. Study-level results and caveats: Confirming at a functional level the hypothesis that regional TCRs recognize regional mutations was considered to require additional single-cell paired TCR alpha and beta sequencing. Ubiquitous expanded tumor TCRs were detected in blood more often at tumor resection than at routine follow-up.

CDR1 DFQATT and CDR2 SNEGSKA were looked up in the germline V gene (reference sequence). Relative to germline, V is 5 bases shorter and J is 6 bases shorter, with 21 bases between their ends. The cysteine opens and the phenylalanine closes a CDR3 of 15 amino acids. Only CDR3 DNA is held: 45 bases, read in frame from base 1. This clonotype was detected a few times. Its antigen is not yet known. No much larger clone exists at a distance of one base, and base qualities are not known. The sample's time point, from its label and the paper: sample taken at primary tumor resection. The donors were more than 65 patients from the lung TRACERx cohort who had early-stage, untreated non-small cell lung cancer. TCR sequencing used whole RNA extracted from tumor and nontumor lung tissue, or from cryopreserved PBMC samples, without cell sorting. Patients were selected for TCR sequencing only if sufficient RNA was available from at least two tumor regions.

The library was prepared using 5' RACE. TCRdb shows the sequencer as NextSeq 500. The TCR library protocol attached a unique molecular identifier to each TCR cDNA molecule to allow correction of PCR and sequencing errors. The authors' analysis ran thus. TCR identification, UMI-based error correction and CDR3 extraction were performed with Decombinator tools. TCRs above a frequency of 2 per 1,000, corresponding to the top 1% of the tumor frequency distribution, were defined as expanded. Each repertoire was subsampled 100 times to 5,000 TCRs, after which Renyi diversity was computed with the R vegan package. To build CDR3 similarity networks, amino acid triplet string-kernel similarity was used, and CDR3s were connected when their pairwise similarity was above 0.82. The public reads were run again by TCRdb, first through fastp at Q25 and then through MiXCR, and only productive beta chains were kept. Entries that share a CDR3 protein sequence are merged under the most common genes and DNA. The V and J calls follow TCRdb's processing rather than the paper's. In all, the sample holds approximately 25,000 distinct CDR3 sequences, and 7% of those were seen once. The ten top clones hold about 13% of the sample.

Sequenced here: PBMCs, sampled at surgery. The origin of this receptor is a male donor with early-stage non-small cell lung cancer. The sequence links TRBV20-1 to TRBJ2-3; the D segment cannot be called with confidence. The CDR3 sequence is CSAPPPITLGDTQYF. In nucleotide form, the sequence is TGCAGTGCTCCGCCGCCCATCACCCTTGGGGATACGCAGTATTTT.